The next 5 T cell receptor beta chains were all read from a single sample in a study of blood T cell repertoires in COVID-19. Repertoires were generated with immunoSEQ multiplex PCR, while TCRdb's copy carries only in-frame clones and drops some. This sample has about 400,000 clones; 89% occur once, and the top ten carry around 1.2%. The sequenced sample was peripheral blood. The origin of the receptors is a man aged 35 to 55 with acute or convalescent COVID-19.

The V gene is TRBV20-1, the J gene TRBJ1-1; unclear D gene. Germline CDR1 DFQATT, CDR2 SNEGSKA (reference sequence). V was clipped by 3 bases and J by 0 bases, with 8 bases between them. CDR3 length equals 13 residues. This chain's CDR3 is CSASPGMNTEAFF. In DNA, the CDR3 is TGCAGTGCTAGTCCGGGAATGAACACTGAAGCTTTCTTT.

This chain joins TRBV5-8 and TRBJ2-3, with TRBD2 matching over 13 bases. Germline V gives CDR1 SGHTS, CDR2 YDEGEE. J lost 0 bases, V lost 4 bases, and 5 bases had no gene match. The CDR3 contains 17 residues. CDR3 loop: CASSRGTSGTSTDTQYF. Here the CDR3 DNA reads TGTGCCAGCAGCCGCGGGACTAGCGGGACTAGCACAGATACGCAGTATTTT. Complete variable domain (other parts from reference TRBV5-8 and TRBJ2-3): EAGVTQSPTHLIKTRGQQATLRCSPISGHTSVYWYQQALGLGLQFLLWYDEGEERNRGNFPPRFSGRQFPNYSSELNVNALELEDSALYLCASSRGTSGTSTDTQYFGPGTRLTVL.

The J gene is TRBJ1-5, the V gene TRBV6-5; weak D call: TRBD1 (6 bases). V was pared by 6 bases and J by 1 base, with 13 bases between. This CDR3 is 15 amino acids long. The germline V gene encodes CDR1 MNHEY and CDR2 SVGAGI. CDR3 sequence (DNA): TGTGCCAGCAGCAGACGTAGGGGGAGCAATCAGCCCCAGCATTTT. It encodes CASSRRRGSNQPQHF.

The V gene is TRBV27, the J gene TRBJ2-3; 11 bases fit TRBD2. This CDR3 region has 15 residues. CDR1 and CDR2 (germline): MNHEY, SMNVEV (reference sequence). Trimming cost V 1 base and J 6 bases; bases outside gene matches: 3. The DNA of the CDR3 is TGTGCCAGCAGTTTATTAGCGGGGGGGCCTGATACGCAGTATTTT. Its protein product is CASSLLAGGPDTQYF.

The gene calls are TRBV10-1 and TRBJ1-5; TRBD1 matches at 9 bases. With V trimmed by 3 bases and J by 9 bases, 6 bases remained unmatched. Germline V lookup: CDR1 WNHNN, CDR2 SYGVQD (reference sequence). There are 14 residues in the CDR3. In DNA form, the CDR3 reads TGCGCCAGCAGTGAAGCGGACAGGGGATGGCCCCAGCATTTT. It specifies CASSEADRGWPQHF.